A single sample is the source of the 8 T cell receptor beta chains below, sequenced in a study of blood T cell repertoires in COVID-19. TCRdb's copy holds only in-frame clones and misses some; the assay was immunoSEQ multiplex PCR. Of around 340,000 clones in the sample, about 86% were seen once. Sequences were obtained from peripheral blood. These TCRs come from a woman aged 55-70 years with COVID-19, enrolled during active disease.

This chain links TRBV9 with TRBJ2-1; 10 nucleotides match TRBD2. CDR3 length: 17 residues. Trimming took 4 bases from V and 4 from J; bases not matched to a gene: 11. Germline V gene sequence: CDR1 SGDLS, CDR2 YYNGEE. Written as DNA, the CDR3 is TGTGCCAGCAGCCCTCGTGTGGGACTAGCGATATACAATGAGCAGTTCTTC. This sequence encodes CASSPRVGLAIYNEQFF.

CDR3 residues: CASSQEGHYEQYF. CDR3 DNA sequence: TGTGCCAGCAGCCAAGAAGGACACTACGAGCAGTACTTC. J is TRBJ2-7 and V is TRBV14; D might be TRBD1 (5 bases). Germline loops: CDR1 SGHDN, CDR2 FVKESK. V was pared by 0 bases and J by 3 bases, with 6 bases between. The CDR3 sequence is 13 residues long.

The chain joins TRBV4-1 to TRBJ2-1; D is uncertain. CDR3 length: 13 residues. Trimming cost V 0 bases and J 6 bases, with 6 bases left between them. Germline loops: CDR1 MGHRA, CDR2 YSYEKL. For the CDR3, the DNA is TGCGCCAGCAGCCAAGATCCGGGCAATGAGCAGTTCTTC. Amino acids: CASSQDPGNEQFF.

This chain joins TRBV5-1 and TRBJ2-1; 9 positions match TRBD2. Trimming took 0 bases from V and 7 from J; bases not matched to a gene: 11. Germline-derived CDR1 and CDR2 are SGHRS and YFSETQ. The length of the CDR3 is 17 residues. The CDR3 DNA is TGCGCCAGCAGCTTGGTAATATTGCGGGGGGGCTTTAATGAGCAGTTCTTC. Amino acid sequence: CASSLVILRGGFNEQFF.

J is TRBJ2-6 and V is TRBV3-1 (or the pseudogene TRBV3-2); TRBD1 might be the D (5 bases). Trimming cost V 4 bases and J 0 bases, with 13 bases left between them. This CDR3 spans 17 amino acids. The germline V gene encodes CDR1 LGHDT and CDR2 YNNKEL (reference sequence). The DNA of the CDR3 is TGTGCCAGCAGCCCCAGGACACTAACCTCTGGGGCCAACGTCCTGACTTTC. Amino acids: CASSPRTLTSGANVLTF.

The chain links TRBV3-1 (or the pseudogene TRBV3-2) to TRBJ2-2, with TRBD2 matching 7 bases. The CDR3 has 14 amino acids. V was pared by 6 bases and J by 5 bases, with 6 bases of the junction left unmatched. Germline assignment: CDR1 LGHDT and CDR2 YNNKEL (reference sequence). The CDR3 DNA reads TGTGCCAGCAGTACTAGCGCGGGGACCGGGGAGCTGTTTTTT. It is translated as CASSTSAGTGELFF.

The table lists this clone with a count of one. The rearrangement joins TRBV7-2 to TRBJ2-3, with TRBD2 matching 8 bases. Germline assignment: CDR1 SGHTA and CDR2 FQGNSA. CDR3 length equals 15 residues. Trimming removed 5 bases from V and 3 bases from J; junction bases left unmatched: 7. CDR3 region: CASSPRGGATDTQYF. CDR3 nucleotide sequence: TGTGCCAGCAGCCCACGGGGGGGGGCTACAGATACGCAGTATTTT.

This clone was detected only a few times. V and J are TRBV19 and TRBJ1-4; D ambiguous. CDR1 is LNHDA, CDR2 SQIVND, per germline (reference sequence). Trimming took 10 bases from V and 4 from J, leaving 13 bases between them. This CDR3 has 13 amino acids. Here the CDR3 reads CAISRSLNEKLFF. DNA of the CDR3: TGTGCCATATCACGGAGTCTTAATGAAAAACTGTTTTTT.